These 19 T cell receptor beta chains were all obtained from the same sample, sequenced in a study of T cell repertoires in cytomegalovirus infection. MiXCR, run by TCRdb on the reads, gives a single entry per CDR3 protein. Among tens of thousands of distinct CDR3 sequences, 22% were seen once, and the ten largest hold around three quarters. These receptors have no known antigen. The specimen sequenced was PBMCs, sequenced either directly or after in vitro stimulation (not recorded which). Receptor source: a human donor in good health (CMV status not recorded). Some clones in this sample may be carry-over from other donors' samples.

This clonotype was seen at least ten times. This chain uses TRBV12-3 or TRBV12-4 with TRBJ2-3; D might be TRBD1 or TRBD2, each matching 6 bases. The ends were cut back, 6 bases at V and 3 bases at J, with 16 bases in the middle. The CDR3 is 15 residues long. DNA for the CDR3: TGTGCCAGCAGCCTGGGGGGCAGAGCGACAGATACGCAGTATTTT. Protein sequence: CASSLGGRATDTQYF.

The sample holds a few counts of this clonotype. The V and J genes are TRBV28 and TRBJ1-2; D may be TRBD1 (6 bases). Germline-derived CDR1 and CDR2 are MDHEN and SYDVKM. The V end lost 3 bases, the J end lost 6 bases, and 17 bases lay between the germline ends. CDR3 length: 15 residues. The CDR3 bases are TGTGCCAGCAGTTTTATGATTCGGGGGCAGCATGGCTACACCTTC. As protein: CASSFMIRGQHGYTF.

CDR3 in DNA: TGTGCCACCAGCAGACGGGGTCGGCCAGAAGGCGGCTACACCTTC. It codes for CATSRRGRPEGGYTF. The chain employs TRBV15 and TRBJ1-2; D is unclear. V gave up 2 bases and J gave up 8 bases, with 18 bases separating them. The V gene's germline CDR1 is LNHNV and CDR2 YYDKDF (reference sequence). The CDR3 has 15 residues.

This clonotype was seen a few times. J is TRBJ2-7 and V is TRBV6-5; tentatively, D is TRBD2 (5 bases). CDR1 is MNHEY, CDR2 SVGAGI, per germline. The CDR3 consists of 14 residues. The V end lost 5 bases, the J end lost 3 bases, and 14 bases lay between the germline ends. The CDR3 DNA is TGTGCCAGCAGTCCCGAACCCGAGGGCTACGAGCAGTACGTC. Translated, it gives CASSPEPEGYEQYV.

This clonotype was seen ten or more times. A junction end diverges from the germline sequence, so it may reflect a read error. In nucleotides, the CDR3 is TGTGCTAGCAGCCCATTGACTGAAGCTTTCTTT. Translation gives CASSPLTEAFF. The chain carries TRBV7-7 and TRBJ1-1; D is unclear. Germline CDR1 SSHAT, CDR2 FNYEAQ (reference sequence). The CDR3 is made up of 11 amino acids. Drawing the rest from reference TRBV7-7 and TRBJ1-1, the complete variable domain is GAGVSQSPRYKVTKRGQDVTLRCDPISSHATLYWYQQALGQGPEFLTYFNYEAQPDKSGLPSDRFSAERPEGSISTLTIQRTEQRDSAMYRCASSPLTEAFFGQGTRLTVV.

This clonotype has a handful of counts. The rearrangement links TRBV4-3 to TRBJ2-5; 7 nucleotides agree with TRBD2. V gave up 0 bases and J gave up 2 bases; unmatched junction bases: 6. The CDR3 runs to 16 residues. Germline values: CDR1 LGHNA, CDR2 YSLEER. The CDR3 DNA follows: TGCGCCAGCAGCCAAGATGGTACTAGCGATCAAGAGACCCAGTACTTC. It is translated as CASSQDGTSDQETQYF.

The table lists this clonotype with a few counts. This chain uses TRBV7-2 with TRBJ2-3, with TRBD1 identical over 7 bases. The CDR3 contains 15 residues. CDR1 and CDR2 (germline): SGHTA, FQGNSA. The V and J ends lost 5 bases and 2 bases, in that order; junction bases with no gene match: 7. The CDR3 DNA reads as TGTGCCAGCAGCCCCAGGACAGGAGCCACAGATACGCAGTATTTT. Translated, it gives CASSPRTGATDTQYF.

In its sample, this clonotype was seen many times. The chain uses TRBV6-6 and TRBJ1-5; the match to TRBD1 covers 10 bases. The CDR3 has 14 residues. J lost 7 bases, V lost 6 bases, and 6 bases had no gene match. CDR1 and CDR2 from the germline V gene are MNHNY and SVGAGI (reference sequence). In nucleotides, the CDR3 is TGTGCCAGCAGAACCGGACAGGGGGACCAGCCCCAGCATTTT. Encoded protein: CASRTGQGDQPQHF.

This clonotype was picked up many times. This chain uses TRBV12-3 or TRBV12-4 with TRBJ2-1; D remains unclear. Trimming cost V 3 bases and J 1 base, with 7 bases left between them. The CDR3 has 14 residues. In DNA, the CDR3 is TGTGCCAGCAGTTTCGTTACGTCCTACAATGAGCAGTTCTTC. Its translation is CASSFVTSYNEQFF.

In this sample, this clonotype turned up once. The rearrangement uses TRBV2 and TRBJ2-1; D is possibly TRBD1 (5 bases). CDR1 SNHLY and CDR2 FYNNEI come from the germline V gene. This CDR3 comprises 15 residues. Trimming took off 6 bases at V and 2 bases at J, with 14 bases between the two ends. The CDR3 nucleotides read TGTGCCAGCAGCCAAGGGGTAGGCCCCTACAATGAGCAGTTCTTC. The encoded protein is CASSQGVGPYNEQFF.

This clonotype was observed at least ten times. As DNA, the CDR3 is TGTGCCAGCAGCTTAGAAGGGGAATGGGTAGCAGATACGCAGTATTTT. The encoded protein is CASSLEGEWVADTQYF. This chain links TRBV7-8 with TRBJ2-3; perhaps TRBD1 as D (5 bases). V was trimmed by 1 base and J by 4 bases, leaving 15 bases between them. The length of the CDR3 is 16 residues. Germline lookup yields CDR1 SGHVS and CDR2 FQNEAQ. Variable domain in full (rest from reference TRBV7-8 and TRBJ2-3): GAGVSQSPRYKVAKRGQDVALRCDPISGHVSLFWYQQALGQGPEFLTYFQNEAQLDKSGLPSDRFFAERPEGSVSTLKIQRTQQEDSAVYLCASSLEGEWVADTQYFGPGTRLTVL.

In its sample, this clonotype was seen many times. V usage is TRBV7-6 and J usage is TRBJ1-5; a weak D match, TRBD1 (6 bases). Looked up from germline, CDR1 is SGHVS and CDR2 is FNYEAQ. The CDR3 spans 15 residues. Between the trimmed V and J ends, which lost 5 bases and 2 bases, there was a span of 13 bases. The CDR3 nucleotides read TGTGCCAGCAGCCCGGGACATTTGGGCAATCAGCCCCAGCATTTT. The encoded protein is CASSPGHLGNQPQHF.

The chain recombines TRBV20-1 with TRBJ2-1, with TRBD2 identical over 9 bases. Germline values: CDR1 DFQATT, CDR2 SNEGSKA (reference sequence). The CDR3 is 15 residues long. With 0 bases clipped from V and 2 bases from J, the junction kept 2 bases outside the gene matches. In nucleotides, the CDR3 is TGCAGTGCTAGAGACAGACTAGCGGCCTACAATGAGCAGTTCTTC. Translated, it gives CSARDRLAAYNEQFF.

The rearrangement uses TRBV15 and TRBJ2-7, with a possible D match to TRBD2 (5 bases). Germline CDR1 is LNHNV and CDR2 is YYDKDF (reference sequence). This CDR3 has 16 amino acids. The V end was cut by 1 base, the J end by 0 bases, with 13 bases between. CDR3 bases: TGTGCCACCAGCAGAGGCGATAGCGCGAGCTCCTACGAGCAGTACTTC. Encoded protein: CATSRGDSASSYEQYF. Using reference TRBV15 and TRBJ2-7 for the parts outside the CDR3, the full variable domain is DAMVIQNPRYQVTQFGKPVTLSCSQTLNHNVMYWYQQKSSQAPKLLFHYYDKDFNNEADTPDNFQSRRPNTSFCFLDIRSPGLGDTAMYLCATSRGDSASSYEQYFGPGTRLTVT.

This sequence joins TRBV2 and TRBJ2-7; the D gene is possibly TRBD1 (6 bases). V lost 9 bases to trimming and J lost 4 bases, with 10 bases between them. Per germline, CDR1 SNHLY and CDR2 FYNNEI. The CDR3 runs to 11 residues. DNA of the CDR3: TGTGCCAGTGGACAGCTATACGAGCAGTACGTC. Amino acids: CASGQLYEQYV.

This clonotype was seen a few times. V is TRBV15 and J is TRBJ2-7; 10 bases line up with TRBD2. Germline V CDR1 and CDR2: LNHNV, YYDKDF (reference sequence). The V segment lost 3 bases and the J segment 3 bases; nucleotides outside the gene matches: 5. The CDR3 extends over 15 amino acids. CDR3 protein: CATSRAASGSYEQYF. The CDR3 DNA sequence: TGTGCCACCAGCAGGGCGGCTAGCGGGAGCTACGAGCAGTACTTC. Drawing the rest from reference TRBV15 and TRBJ2-7, the complete variable domain is DAMVIQNPRYQVTQFGKPVTLSCSQTLNHNVMYWYQQKSSQAPKLLFHYYDKDFNNEADTPDNFQSRRPNTSFCFLDIRSPGLGDTAMYLCATSRAASGSYEQYFGPGTRLTVT.

The chain couples TRBV4-1 to TRBJ2-7; tentative D call: TRBD1 (6 bases). V was cut by 0 bases and J by 2 bases, with 11 bases left in between. The CDR3 is 15 residues long. Germline V gene sequence: CDR1 MGHRA, CDR2 YSYEKL. CDR3 sequence reads: CASSQERGQPYEQYF. In nucleotides, the CDR3 is TGCGCCAGCAGCCAAGAACGAGGACAGCCCTACGAGCAGTACTTC.

The CDR3 DNA follows: TGTGCCAGCAGCTTTTTTTCCACAGATACGCAGTATTTT. Its translation is CASSFFSTDTQYF. The J gene is TRBJ2-3, the V gene TRBV7-2; D call uncertain. Trimming took 3 bases from V and 2 from J, leaving 6 bases between them. Germline assignment: CDR1 SGHTA and CDR2 FQGNSA. The CDR3 is 13 residues long.

The V gene is TRBV7-2, the J gene TRBJ1-2; 8 bases match TRBD1. Germline CDR1 and CDR2: SGHTA and FQGNSA. This CDR3 is built from 14 residues. The V and J ends lost 5 bases and 3 bases, in that order; junction bases with no gene match: 5. The CDR3 DNA is TGTGCCAGCAGCGGCACAGGGGGGGACTATGGCTACACCTTC. As protein: CASSGTGGDYGYTF.